This is a list of T cell receptor beta chains from one sample in a study of blood T cell repertoires in COVID-19. TCRdb's table, derived via immunoSEQ multiplex PCR, lists solely in-frame clones and lacks some. The sample lists 45,000 or so clones; 75% to 90% were seen once. The material sequenced was peripheral blood. The receptor set was obtained from a woman of 80 years or more with COVID-19, enrolled during active disease. CDR3s include the opening cysteine and the closing phenylalanine or tryptophan. D genes are given only for firm matches. Size values are once, few and many counts, or a class for expanded clones, and some rows have none.

-	-	TRBV5-6	TRBJ1-4	TGTGCCAGCAGCTTGATAGGGACACGGAATGAAAAACTGTTTTTT	CASSLIGTRNEKLFF
TRBD2	-	TRBV9	TRBJ2-2	TGTGCCAGCAGCACTCTAGCGGGGGGGCTCCGGGAGCTGTTTTTT	CASSTLAGGLRELFF
TRBD2	-	TRBV27	TRBJ2-3	TGTGCCAGCAGCCTTATTTGGACTAGCGGGAGGTATGATACGCAGTATTTT	CASSLIWTSGRYDTQYF
TRBD1	-	TRBV24-1	TRBJ2-1	TGTGCCACCAGGGGACAGGGGGCGTTGAATACTTATGAGCAGTTCTTC	CATRGQGALNTYEQFF
TRBD1	-	TRBV7-6	TRBJ2-5	TGTGCCAGCAGCCGACAGGGCTTCGAGACCCAGTACTTC	CASSRQGFETQYF
-	-	TRBV4-1	TRBJ1-1	TGCGCCAGCAGCCACTTAACACAGGGAACTGAAGCTTTCTTT	CASSHLTQGTEAFF
-	-	TRBV5-1	TRBJ1-1	TGCGCCAGCAGCCGACGGGGTGACACTGAAGCTTTCTTT	CASSRRGDTEAFF
-	-	TRBV2	TRBJ1-2	TGTGCCAGCAGTGAAAGGGGAAGTTATAACTATGGCTACACCTTC	CASSERGSYNYGYTF
-	-	TRBV4-1	TRBJ2-3	TGCGCCAGCAGCCAAGATGGCAACAGATACACAGATACGCAGTATTTT	CASSQDGNRYTDTQYF
-	-	TRBV3-1/TRBV3-2	TRBJ2-1	TGTGCCAGCAGCCAGGGGGCCAACTACAATGAGCAGTTCTTC	CASSQGANYNEQFF
TRBD1	-	TRBV6-9	TRBJ1-5	TGTGCCAGCAGTCTCACACAGGGGACTAGCAATCAGCCCCAGCATTTT	CASSLTQGTSNQPQHF
TRBD2	-	TRBV6-1	TRBJ2-3	TGTGCCAGCAGTGAATTAGCGGGACTAGGCACAGATACGCAGTATTTT	CASSELAGLGTDTQYF
TRBD1	-	TRBV7-3	TRBJ1-5	TGTGCCAGCAGCCAACAGGGGGGTCAGCCCCAGCATTTT	CASSQQGGQPQHF
-	-	TRBV9	TRBJ1-6	TGTGCCAGCTCCCTGCAAGCGGGGAATTCACCCCTCCACTTT	CASSLQAGNSPLHF
TRBD1	-	TRBV6-5	TRBJ1-5	TGTGCCAGCAGCGGACAGGGAAGCAATCAGCCCCAGCATTTT	CASSGQGSNQPQHF
-	-	TRBV27	TRBJ2-3	TGTGCCAGCAGTCCTTTCGGGGGTAGAGGGACAGATACGCAGTATTTT	CASSPFGGRGTDTQYF
TRBD1	-	TRBV7-8	TRBJ2-2	TGTGCCAGCAGCAGGACGGGACAGACGAACACCGGGGAGCTGTTTTTT	CASSRTGQTNTGELFF
-	-	TRBV27	TRBJ2-2	TGTGCCAGCAGTCCCCTGAGGGAGTACACCGGGGAGCTGTTTTTT	CASSPLREYTGELFF
-	-	TRBV11-2	TRBJ2-5	TGTGCCAGCAGCGACGACAGGACCCAAGAGACCCAGTACTTC	CASSDDRTQETQYF
-	-	TRBV28	TRBJ1-1	TGTGCCAGCAGTCCCAGGGTTGGTGAAGCTTTCTTT	CASSPRVGEAFF
-	-	TRBV13	TRBJ2-1	TGTGCCAGCAGCGTAACCCCGATGGGCGCGGGGGCTAGGAATGAGCAGTTCTTC	CASSVTPMGAGARNEQFF
-	-	TRBV7-9	TRBJ2-3	TGTGCCAGCAGCAAAACCTTAACCTCTCAGGGTGGCACAGATACGCAGTATTTT	CASSKTLTSQGGTDTQYF
-	-	TRBV7-2	TRBJ2-7	TGTGCCAGCAGCTCCGAGAGGGGGAGCGCTCCCTACGAGCAGTACTTC	CASSSERGSAPYEQYF
TRBD1	-	TRBV25-1	TRBJ2-2	TGTGCCAGCAGTGGGGGGGACAGGGGGCGAACCGGGGAGCTGTTTTTT	CASSGGDRGRTGELFF
-	-	TRBV11-2	TRBJ1-2	TGTGCCAGCAGCTTAGATCTCGGCCCTAGTAGTGGCTACACCTTC	CASSLDLGPSSGYTF
TRBD1	-	TRBV7-3	TRBJ1-5	TGTGCCAGCAGCTTAGAAACAGGACAGGGAGATCACAGGGTATATAGCAATCAGCCCCAGCATTTT	CASSLETGQGDHRVYSNQPQHF
TRBD1	-	TRBV27	TRBJ1-2	TGTGCCAGCAGAGGCGGGACAGCTAGTATAAGAAACTATGGCTACACCTTC	CASRGGTASIRNYGYTF
TRBD2	-	TRBV6-5	TRBJ2-7	TGTGCCAGCAGTTTGGGACTAGCGGGGTCCTACGAGCAGTACTTC	CASSLGLAGSYEQYF
-	-	TRBV19	TRBJ2-7	TGTGCCAGTAGTATCAGCAGGGTGGGGGAGCAGTACTTC	CASSISRVGEQYF
TRBD2	-	TRBV29-1	TRBJ2-1	TGCAGCGTCCGGGGGGGAATGGCGGGAGCCTATGAGCAGTTCTTC	CSVRGGMAGAYEQFF
TRBD1	-	TRBV2	TRBJ1-2	TGTGCCAGCAGCTCTGACAGGGCCGCTGGCTACACCTTC	CASSSDRAAGYTF
TRBD1	-	TRBV19	TRBJ1-2	TGTGCCAGTAGTTACGACAGGGGGCTAGATGGCTACACCTTC	CASSYDRGLDGYTF
-	once	TRBV6-5	TRBJ1-1	TGTGCCAGCCTTACGGGGAGCACTGAAGCTTTCTTT	CASLTGSTEAFF
TRBD1	once	TRBV7-3	TRBJ2-1	TGTGCCAGCAGCCCGGGACAGGGGGCAGGCAATGAGCAGTTCTTC	CASSPGQGAGNEQFF
TRBD1	few	TRBV30	TRBJ1-2	TGTGCCTGGAGTTCGATAGACAGGGACGCTGGTGATGGCTACACCTTC	CAWSSIDRDAGDGYTF